The next 29 T cell receptor beta chains were all read from a single sample in a study of blood T cells in healthy people across ages. A second about 7 to 12 cycle PCR used barcoded and J-beta primers. TCRdb fed the 5' RACE reads into MiXCR, producing one record per CDR3 protein. The data show approximately 810,000 distinct CDR3 sequences, less than 35% seen once. Source material: blood. The receptors stem from a woman of 80 years or more in good health.

Remarks on this clonotype: At one end, the junction sequence differs from germline, possibly due to a read error. The V gene is TRBV10-1, the J gene TRBJ2-3; no firm D call. Germline V lookup: CDR1 WNHNN, CDR2 SYGVQD (reference sequence). The CDR3 runs to 12 residues. In nucleotides, the CDR3 is TGCGTCAGCAGTGAGAGGCTAGATACGCAGTATTTT. Translated, it gives CVSSERLDTQYF.

A word on this clonotype: A much larger clone is a single base away; this may be a read error. This rearrangement joins TRBV20-1 to TRBJ2-1, with TRBD1 matching 9 bases. Trimming cost V 5 bases and J 9 bases; bases outside gene matches: 11. This CDR3 is built from 14 residues. Per germline, CDR1 DFQATT and CDR2 SNEGSKA (reference sequence). The CDR3 region is CSAPQDRGLIEQFF. DNA for the CDR3: TGCAGTGCTCCACAGGACAGGGGTTTAATTGAGCAGTTCTTC.

The genes are TRBV2 and TRBJ2-4, with D possibly TRBD2 on 6 matching bases. Looked up from germline, CDR1 is SNHLY and CDR2 is FYNNEI. There are 12 residues in the CDR3. Trimming pared 4 bases from V and 8 bases from J, leaving 9 bases between. The CDR3 DNA follows: TGTGCCAGCAGTGTGGCGGGGCACATTCAGTACTTC. It codes for CASSVAGHIQYF.

This clonotype occurred many times. The chain links TRBV29-1 to TRBJ2-3, with D perhaps being TRBD1 or TRBD2 (7 bases each). V lost 8 bases and J 8 bases, leaving 23 bases between the germline ends. From germline, CDR1 is SQVTM and CDR2 ANQGSEA. The CDR3 runs to 14 residues. The CDR3 nucleotides read TGCAGCTCTCAGGGGGGGCAGAGCAAGGGTACGCAGTATTTT. This sequence encodes CSSQGGQSKGTQYF.

About this clonotype: Possible read error: a much larger clone is one base away. The genes are TRBV9 and TRBJ2-6; maybe TRBD1 (5 bases). Germline V gene sequence: CDR1 SGDLS, CDR2 YYNGEE. CDR3 length: 13 residues. This CDR3 reads CASSVTGANVPTF. The CDR3 DNA reads as TGTGCCAGCAGCGTAACTGGGGCCAACGTCCCGACTTTC.

This clonotype was detected ten times or more. The V gene is TRBV6-6, the J gene TRBJ2-3, with D possibly being TRBD2 (6 bases). Germline V gene lookup returns CDR1 MNHNY and CDR2 SVGAGI (reference sequence). V shed 8 bases and J shed 2 bases, with 17 bases lying between them. CDR3 length: 15 residues. The CDR3 nucleotides are TGTGCCAGCCAGGGTTTGACTAGAGTCACAGATACGCAGTATTTT. Translating gives CASQGLTRVTDTQYF.

This clonotype was observed a few times. This chain links TRBV4-2 with TRBJ1-5; possibly TRBD1 for D (6 bases). The CDR3 is 17 residues long. Germline V gives CDR1 LGHNA, CDR2 YNFKEQ. Trimming stripped 4 bases from V and 1 base from J, with 17 bases between. CDR3 sequence (DNA): TGTGCCAGCAGCCGGATCCAGGGGACCAGCAGCAATCAGCCCCAGCATTTT. Its protein product is CASSRIQGTSSNQPQHF.

V is TRBV5-6 and J is TRBJ2-1; 7 bases are a match to TRBD1. V lost 4 bases and J lost 4; bases outside the gene matches: 8. This CDR3 spans 15 amino acids. Per germline, CDR1 SGHDT and CDR2 YYEEEE. CDR3 coding DNA: TGTGCCAGCAGCCCCCGACAGGGACCATACAATGAGCAGTTCTTC. It specifies CASSPRQGPYNEQFF.

This clonotype was found many times. V and J are TRBV2 and TRBJ2-5; 9 bases are a match to TRBD1. In germline, CDR1 is SNHLY, CDR2 FYNNEI. V gave up 6 bases and J gave up 11 bases; unmatched junction bases: 19. CDR3 size: 16 residues. The CDR3, as DNA: TGTGCCAGCAGATCACCGCCGGGACAGGGTAGAACGGCGCAGTACTTC. As protein: CASRSPPGQGRTAQYF.

The table lists this clonotype with many counts. This chain links TRBV5-1 with TRBJ1-2; D call uncertain. The CDR3 extends over 15 amino acids. Looked up from germline, CDR1 is SGHRS and CDR2 is YFSETQ. Trimming took off 3 bases at V and 8 bases at J, with 20 bases between the two ends. CDR3 nucleotides: TGCGCCAGCAGCTCCCAGGAAGGGTCCAGAGAAGGCTACACCTTC. This codes for CASSSQEGSREGYTF. Supplemented by reference TRBV5-1 and TRBJ1-2, the full variable domain reads KAGVTQTPRYLIKTRGQQVTLSCSPISGHRSVSWYQQTPGQGLQFLFEYFSETQRNKGNFPGRFSGRQFSNSRSEMNVSTLELGDSALYLCASSSQEGSREGYTFGSGTRLTVV.

This clonotype appeared many times. The V call is TRBV7-6, the J call TRBJ2-7; D ambiguous. The V end lost 0 bases, the J end lost 0 bases, and 3 bases lay between the germline ends. Germline V CDR1 and CDR2: SGHVS, FNYEAQ. The CDR3 covers 13 residues. The CDR3 region has the DNA TGTGCCAGCAGCTTAGCGGACTCCTACGAGCAGTACTTC. Its protein is CASSLADSYEQYF.

For the CDR3, the DNA is TGCGCCAGCAGCCACCAACTAGCGGGAGTTGGCGATGACTACGAGCAGTACTTC. Its protein product is CASSHQLAGVGDDYEQYF. The chain uses TRBV4-1 and TRBJ2-7, with 11 positions matching TRBD2. CDR1 is MGHRA, CDR2 YSYEKL, per germline. Unmatched junction bases numbered 13, after V lost 3 bases and J lost 3 bases. This CDR3 is built from 18 residues.

The table lists this clonotype with a few counts. V usage is TRBV7-2 and J usage is TRBJ1-5; no clear D. V shed 5 bases and J shed 8 bases, with 10 bases lying between them. This CDR3 spans 12 amino acids. Germline V gene data show CDR1 as SGHTA and CDR2 as FQGNSA. CDR3 DNA sequence: TGTGCCAGCAGCCCCCCCGGGGAGCCCCAGCATTTT. Encoded protein: CASSPPGEPQHF.

This clonotype appeared a few times. This chain connects TRBV21-1 to TRBJ1-1; the D call TRBD1 from the table was never checked on the DNA. TRBV21-1 is given as a pseudogene. CDR3 length: 18 amino acids. The CDR3 loop is CASSKDLGTGTLNTEAFF. CDR3 bases: TGTGCCAGCAGCAAAGATTTGGGAACAGGGACCTTGAACACTGAAGCTTTCTTT.

About this clonotype: This may be a read error: a much more frequent sequence differs by one nucleotide. The chain joins TRBV20-1 to TRBJ2-1, with 11 bases matching TRBD2. CDR1 and CDR2 (germline): DFQATT, SNEGSKA (reference sequence). The CDR3 extends over 12 amino acids. This CDR3 is CSGTSGSNEQFF. DNA of the CDR3: TGCAGCGGGACTAGCGGAAGCAATGAGCAGTTCTTC.

There are many counts of this clonotype. This chain links TRBV27 with TRBJ2-1; D call uncertain. The CDR3 is 13 amino acids. V lost 3 bases, J lost 8 bases, and 11 bases lay in between. Per the germline V gene, CDR1 is MNHEY and CDR2 is SMNVEV (reference sequence). The CDR3 protein is CASSFSARHEQFF. CDR3 nucleotide sequence: TGTGCCAGCAGTTTCTCAGCCCGCCATGAGCAGTTCTTC.

On this clonotype: An end of the junction does not agree with germline; a read error may underlie this. The chain is built from TRBV12-3 or TRBV12-4 and TRBJ1-4; D unresolved. This CDR3 has 13 residues. CDR3 sequence reads: CASSLGSGEKLFF. CDR3 bases: TGTGCCAGCAGCTTAGGTTCCGGTGAAAAACTGTTTTTT.

The chain couples TRBV5-1 to TRBJ1-1, with 8 bases identical to TRBD1. CDR1 is SGHRS and CDR2 is YFSETQ in the germline V gene. V lost 4 bases and J lost 2; bases outside the gene matches: 4. This CDR3 is 14 amino acids long. CDR3 sequence reads: CASSKGQVNTEAFF. The CDR3 coding sequence is TGCGCCAGCAGCAAGGGACAGGTCAACACTGAAGCTTTCTTT.

J is TRBJ1-6 and V is TRBV7-2; D is unclear. Trimming removed 1 base at V and 12 bases at J, with 16 bases between. This CDR3 is built from 15 residues. In germline, CDR1 is SGHTA, CDR2 FQGNSA. The CDR3 reads CASSLGYGDAEPLHF. The CDR3 bases are TGTGCCAGCAGCTTAGGATACGGCGACGCGGAACCCCTCCACTTT. Full variable domain (rest looked up from reference TRBV7-2 and TRBJ1-6): GAGVSQSPSNKVTEKGKDVELRCDPISGHTALYWYRQSLGQGLEFLIYFQGNSAPDKSGLPSDRFSAERTGGSVSTLTIQRTQQEDSAVYLCASSLGYGDAEPLHFGNGTRLTVT.

The sample holds a few counts of this clonotype. The chain couples TRBV15 to TRBJ1-5; maybe TRBD1 (6 bases). This CDR3 contains 16 residues. V lost 3 bases and J 3 bases, leaving 15 bases between the germline ends. Germline V gene data show CDR1 as LNHNV and CDR2 as YYDKDF (reference sequence). The CDR3 region has the DNA TGTGCCACCAGCAGTGGTCCCACAGGGACCAATCAGCCCCAGCATTTT. Amino acids: CATSSGPTGTNQPQHF.

This clonotype turned up a few times. The gene calls are TRBV19 and TRBJ2-7, with no clear D. In germline, CDR1 is LNHDA, CDR2 SQIVND (reference sequence). Trimming left V 4 bases short and J 0 bases short, with 7 bases between. The CDR3 consists of 13 residues. CDR3 residues: CASSKVASYEQYF. The CDR3 DNA reads as TGTGCCAGTAGTAAGGTCGCCTCCTACGAGCAGTACTTC.

The chain combines TRBV6-1 with TRBJ2-2; D is possibly TRBD1 (6 bases). Per germline, CDR1 MNHNS and CDR2 SASEGT. The V and J ends lost 2 bases and 7 bases respectively, with 17 bases between them. This CDR3 spans 16 amino acids. This CDR3 is CASSELYRANIGELFF. CDR3 sequence (DNA): TGTGCCAGCAGTGAATTGTACAGGGCGAATATCGGGGAGCTGTTTTTT.

This clonotype was counted a few times. This rearrangement joins TRBV28 to TRBJ1-1; no clear D. The ends were cut back, 5 bases at V and 1 base at J, with 14 bases in the middle. Germline loops: CDR1 MDHEN, CDR2 SYDVKM. CDR3 size: 15 residues. In nucleotides, the CDR3 is TGTGCCAGCAGTCCAAACACCTTTGGGAACACTGAAGCTTTCTTT. Translated, it gives CASSPNTFGNTEAFF.

The chain joins TRBV7-9 to TRBJ2-4; D may match TRBD1 or TRBD2 (5 bases each). The end of the DNA fits TRBJ2-5 better, so the J call may be wrong. The CDR3 runs 14 residues. CDR1 is SEHNR, CDR2 FQNEAQ, per germline (reference sequence). The CDR3 nucleotides read TGTGCCAGCAGCTGGGACCTAGCTGGGGAGACCCAGTACTTC. This translates into CASSWDLAGETQYF.

The CDR3 coding sequence is TGCAGCGTTGGGCGACAGGGAAATCAGCCCCAGCATTTT. It yields the protein CSVGRQGNQPQHF. The chain employs TRBV29-1 and TRBJ1-5; 7 bases match TRBD1. Unmatched junction bases numbered 4, after V lost 4 bases and J lost 4 bases. This CDR3 spans 13 amino acids. Looked up from germline, CDR1 is SQVTM and CDR2 is ANQGSEA.

This clonotype turned up a few times. The chain couples TRBV2 to TRBJ2-1, with a weak D call TRBD2 (6 bases). Germline loops: CDR1 SNHLY, CDR2 FYNNEI. With 9 bases removed from V and 3 bases from J, the gap between germline ends came to 12 bases. This CDR3 is 13 amino acids long. CDR3 in amino acids: CASCGVLYNEQFF. CDR3 in DNA: TGTGCCAGTTGCGGGGTTCTCTACAATGAGCAGTTCTTC.

As for this clonotype: A much larger clone lies a single base off, so this may be a read error. This chain's CDR3 is CASSRRGTQNYGYTF. In DNA form, the CDR3 reads TGTGCCAGCAGCCGGAGGGGGACCCAGAACTATGGCTACACCTTC. The chain employs TRBV7-2 and TRBJ1-2; perhaps TRBD1 as D (6 bases). There are 15 residues in the CDR3. The germline V gene encodes CDR1 SGHTA and CDR2 FQGNSA. Deletions cut 5 bases from V and 2 bases from J, with 15 bases between.

The table lists this clonotype with many counts. The chain joins TRBV4-3 to TRBJ1-2, with D possibly being TRBD1 (6 bases). Trimming shortened V by 0 bases and J by 3 bases, and 11 bases separated the two germline ends. The length of the CDR3 is 15 residues. Germline CDR1 reads LGHNA; CDR2 reads YSLEER. CDR3 amino acids: CASSQERGAYYGYTF. DNA for the CDR3: TGCGCCAGCAGCCAAGAACGGGGGGCCTACTATGGCTACACCTTC.

The J gene is TRBJ1-5, the V gene TRBV9; D not resolved. The V and J ends lost 4 bases and 1 base respectively, with 6 bases between them. There are 13 residues in the CDR3. In germline, CDR1 is SGDLS, CDR2 YYNGEE. CDR3 sequence: CASSRASNQPQHF. The CDR3 bases are TGTGCCAGCAGCAGGGCCAGCAATCAGCCCCAGCATTTT.